A single sample gave rise to the 11 T cell receptor beta chains below, sequenced in a study of CD8 T cells in ankylosing spondylitis. One entry per CDR3 protein results from TCRdb running MiXCR on the 5' RACE reads. The table has 250,000 to 350,000 distinct CDR3 sequences, 20% seen once. What was sequenced was blood, either unsorted or a sorted T cell fraction (not recorded which). Receptors originate from a male donor with ankylosing spondylitis or in good health (not recorded which).

CDR3 sequence (DNA): TGCGCCAGCAGCTTGAGGCCAGAAGCTAACTATGGCTACACCTTC. Its protein is CASSLRPEANYGYTF. This chain connects TRBV5-1 to TRBJ1-2; D is ambiguous. This CDR3 contains 15 residues. The germline V gene encodes CDR1 SGHRS and CDR2 YFSETQ. The V gene lost 1 base and the J gene lost 0 bases, with 10 bases spanning the gap.

Note on this clonotype: Being one base from a much bigger clone, this may be a read error. The J gene is TRBJ2-1, the V gene TRBV18; TRBD1 matches 10 bases. After removal of 4 bases from V and 1 base from J, the junction contained 1 base not matched to a gene. Germline V gives CDR1 KGHSH, CDR2 LQKENI. This CDR3 contains 15 residues. CDR3 bases: TGTGCCAGCTCACAGGACAGGGGGTCCTACAATGAGCAGTTCTTC. Translated, it gives CASSQDRGSYNEQFF.

This chain joins TRBV5-1 and TRBJ1-5, with D uncertain. This CDR3 is 13 amino acids long. V was clipped by 1 base and J by 5 bases, with 7 bases between them. Germline V CDR1 and CDR2: SGHRS, YFSETQ. The CDR3 region is CASSLYGDQPQHF. DNA for the CDR3: TGCGCCAGCAGCTTGTACGGAGATCAGCCCCAGCATTTT.

This clonotype has just a few counts. This chain joins TRBV18 and TRBJ2-5; weak D call: TRBD1 (6 bases). This CDR3 region has 17 residues. The germline CDR1 and CDR2 sequences are KGHSH and LQKENI. V was trimmed by 2 bases and J by 3 bases, leaving 19 bases between them. For the CDR3, the DNA is TGTGCCAGCTCACCAGGGCGCAGGGGTCAATGGGAAGAGACCCAGTACTTC. Amino acids: CASSPGRRGQWEETQYF.

CDR3 DNA sequence: TGCGCCAGCAGCTTGGCAGGACAGGACTATGGCTACACCTTC. Protein: CASSLAGQDYGYTF. The chain joins TRBV5-1 to TRBJ1-2, with 7 bases identical to TRBD1. J lost 3 bases, V lost 0 bases, and 2 bases had no gene match. Looked up from germline, CDR1 is SGHRS and CDR2 is YFSETQ. The CDR3 extends over 14 amino acids.

This clonotype was seen many times. V is TRBV29-1 and J is TRBJ1-1; 7 bases fit TRBD1. The CDR3 covers 12 residues. Per germline, CDR1 SQVTM and CDR2 ANQGSEA. J was trimmed by 4 bases and V by 7 bases; bases with no gene match: 6. The DNA for the CDR3 is TGCAGCGCCCAGGGACAGTCCACTGAAGCTTTCTTT. This codes for CSAQGQSTEAFF.

This clonotype has only a few counts. V usage is TRBV12-3 or TRBV12-4 and J usage is TRBJ2-3; no clear D gene. The length of the CDR3 is 15 residues. Trimming took 5 bases from V and 0 from J, leaving 12 bases between them. The CDR3 bases are TGTGCCAGCAGTCGACGGACGGCGAGCACAGATACGCAGTATTTT. This sequence encodes CASSRRTASTDTQYF.

This clonotype was picked up many times. The chain links TRBV29-1 to TRBJ2-1; 10 bases fit TRBD2. J lost 9 bases, V lost 4 bases, and 6 bases had no gene match. CDR1 is SQVTM and CDR2 is ANQGSEA in the germline V gene. This CDR3 has 13 amino acids. Here the CDR3 reads CSVALAGVGEQFF. The CDR3 DNA follows: TGCAGCGTTGCGCTAGCGGGAGTGGGTGAGCAGTTCTTC.

This clonotype was seen more than once but under ten times. CDR3 protein: CASSLSGGEEKLFF. Here the CDR3 DNA reads TGTGCCAGCAGTTTATCAGGGGGCGAGGAAAAACTGTTTTTT. This chain uses TRBV12-3 or TRBV12-4 with TRBJ1-4, with 8 bases that match TRBD1. V was clipped by 2 bases and J by 8 bases; unmatched bases: 4. The CDR3 is 14 amino acids.

The chain carries TRBV5-1 and TRBJ2-1; the D is unclear. This CDR3 comprises 12 residues. CDR1 is SGHRS and CDR2 is YFSETQ in the germline V gene. The germline V and J ends were trimmed by 1 base and 8 bases, with 7 bases remaining between them. In DNA, the CDR3 is TGCGCCAGCAGCTTGTTCCGGGATGAGCAGTTCTTC. Translated: CASSLFRDEQFF.

Ten or more counts support this clonotype. V is TRBV20-1 and J is TRBJ2-4; D not resolved. The V and J ends lost 2 bases and 5 bases respectively, with 4 bases between them. Germline lookup yields CDR1 DFQATT and CDR2 SNEGSKA (reference sequence). CDR3 length: 11 residues. CDR3 sequence (DNA): TGCAGTGCTAGACAGGAAAACATTCAGTACTTC. Translating gives CSARQENIQYF.